Presented here are 21 T cell receptor beta chains from one specimen sequenced in a study of blood T cell repertoires in COVID-19. The repertoire was sequenced with immunoSEQ multiplex PCR; TCRdb's copy has only in-frame clones and lacks some. The sample contains roughly 300,000 clones, 65% to 90% of which appear only once. Sequencing was done on a sample of peripheral blood. These receptors all stem from a human donor in a cohort sampled during active COVID-19.

The chain has TRBV10-2 and TRBJ2-3; 11 nucleotides align to TRBD2. The CDR3 contains 14 residues. Germline CDR1 is WSHSY and CDR2 is SAAADI. Trimming cost V 7 bases and J 6 bases; bases outside gene matches: 6. The CDR3 here is CASNLAGGMDTQYF. CDR3 coding DNA: TGCGCCAGCAACCTAGCGGGAGGCATGGATACGCAGTATTTT.

The chain couples TRBV3-1 (or the pseudogene TRBV3-2) to TRBJ1-1; a possible D gene is TRBD1 (5 bases). Germline V gene sequence: CDR1 LGHDT, CDR2 YNNKEL (reference sequence). CDR3 length: 14 residues. Trimming took 4 bases from V and 1 from J, leaving 10 bases between them. As DNA, the CDR3 is TGTGCCAGCAGCCTACGACAGCCGAACACTGAAGCTTTCTTT. Its translation: CASSLRQPNTEAFF.

This chain connects TRBV2 to TRBJ1-5; possible D gene TRBD1, 6 bases. V lost 8 bases and J lost 4, with 12 bases in between. Germline V gene sequence: CDR1 SNHLY, CDR2 FYNNEI. The CDR3 sequence is 13 residues long. The CDR3 reads CASVQGRNQPQHF. The CDR3, as DNA: TGTGCCAGCGTACAGGGCCGGAATCAGCCCCAGCATTTT.

DNA of the CDR3: TGTGCCAGCAGCTTGGCCGTACGGGGCACTGAAGCTTTCTTT. It codes for CASSLAVRGTEAFF. The chain combines TRBV5-4 with TRBJ1-1; D is uncertain. The V end was cut by 0 bases, the J end by 4 bases, with 10 bases between. The CDR3 is 14 residues long. The V gene's germline CDR1 is SGHNT and CDR2 YYREEE (reference sequence).

This chain uses TRBV5-1 with TRBJ2-5, with 12 bases that match TRBD2. The length of the CDR3 is 14 residues. CDR1 is SGHRS, CDR2 YFSETQ, per germline. Losses at the gene ends were 10 bases for V and 3 bases for J; bases not matched to a gene: 7. This CDR3 reads CASRRLAGEETQYF. For the CDR3, the DNA is TGCGCCTCAAGGAGACTAGCGGGAGAAGAGACCCAGTACTTC. Supplemented by reference TRBV5-1 and TRBJ2-5, the full variable domain reads KAGVTQTPRYLIKTRGQQVTLSCSPISGHRSVSWYQQTPGQGLQFLFEYFSETQRNKGNFPGRFSGRQFSNSRSEMNVSTLELGDSALYLCASRRLAGEETQYFGPGTRLLVL.

This sequence joins TRBV7-2 and TRBJ1-1; possibly TRBD1 for D (5 bases). The CDR3 has 15 residues. Germline CDR1 reads SGHTA; CDR2 reads FQGNSA. Trimming cost V 0 bases and J 0 bases, with 8 bases left between them. DNA for the CDR3: TGTGCCAGCAGCTTAGCGCGACAGCTGAACACTGAAGCTTTCTTT. Amino acids: CASSLARQLNTEAFF.

About this clone: Other nucleotide sequences from this sample produce the same CDR3. The CDR3 sequence: CASSPAGGGETQYF. In nucleotides, the CDR3 is TGTGCCAGCTCACCAGCGGGAGGAGGAGAGACCCAGTACTTC. V usage is TRBV18 and J usage is TRBJ2-5, with 8 bases lining up with TRBD2. Trimming cost V 2 bases and J 4 bases; bases outside gene matches: 3. CDR3 length equals 14 residues. CDR1 and CDR2 (germline): KGHSH, LQKENI.

The chain uses TRBV19 and TRBJ1-1; D perhaps matches TRBD1 (5 bases). V was pared by 7 bases and J by 5 bases, with 14 bases between. The germline CDR1 and CDR2 sequences are LNHDA and SQIVND (reference sequence). The CDR3 is made up of 13 amino acids. CDR3 DNA: TGTGCCAGTACCAATCGGGGGTATACTGAAGCTTTCTTT. It specifies CASTNRGYTEAFF.

This chain connects TRBV5-4 to TRBJ2-1, with 11 bases lining up with TRBD2. Trimming removed 0 bases from V and 12 bases from J; junction bases left unmatched: 5. The germline V gene has CDR1 SGHNT and CDR2 YYREEE (reference sequence). The CDR3 consists of 14 residues. The CDR3 nucleotides are TGTGCCAGCAGCTTGGCCGGGGGGACTAGCGGGCAGTTCTTC. Its protein is CASSLAGGTSGQFF.

V gene TRBV5-1 combines with J gene TRBJ2-1; 7 nucleotides agree with TRBD2. CDR1 is SGHRS and CDR2 is YFSETQ in the germline V gene. The CDR3 totals 18 residues. V lost 2 bases, J lost 1 base, and 12 bases stayed unmatched. The CDR3 DNA reads as TGCGCCAGCAGCTTACAAGGACTAGTACTTTCTTCCTACAATGAGCAGTTCTTC. This translates into CASSLQGLVLSSYNEQFF.

V gene TRBV6-6 combines with J gene TRBJ2-1; maybe TRBD2 (6 bases). V was clipped by 4 bases and J by 6 bases, with 16 bases between them. In germline, CDR1 is MNHNY, CDR2 SVGAGI (reference sequence). CDR3 length: 15 amino acids. CDR3 DNA: TGTGCCAGCAGTTTGAGACTAGAGGGTTCCAATGAGCAGTTCTTC. As protein: CASSLRLEGSNEQFF.

The chain has TRBV27 and TRBJ2-7, with 7 bases that match TRBD1. CDR3 length equals 15 residues. With V trimmed by 6 bases and J by 7 bases, 15 bases remained unmatched. Germline CDR1 reads MNHEY; CDR2 reads SMNVEV (reference sequence). DNA of the CDR3: TGTGCCAGCAGCCTTTGGGACAGAGGTATGAGGGAGCAGTACTTC. This translates into CASSLWDRGMREQYF.

The chain recombines TRBV5-1 with TRBJ2-1, with 9 positions matching TRBD2. This CDR3 is 15 amino acids long. The V gene's germline CDR1 is SGHRS and CDR2 YFSETQ. V gave up 2 bases and J gave up 7 bases; unmatched junction bases: 7. The CDR3 region is CASSFRAGGQNEQFF. In nucleotides, the CDR3 is TGCGCCAGCAGCTTCAGGGCGGGAGGGCAAAATGAGCAGTTCTTC.

The chain couples TRBV7-4 to TRBJ1-4; TRBD1 agrees at 10 bases. V was pared by 3 bases and J by 5 bases, with 18 bases of the junction left unmatched. The V gene's germline CDR1 is SGHVT and CDR2 SQSDAQ. This CDR3 region has 20 residues. The CDR3 nucleotides read TGTGCCAGCAGCTTTCTCCCCCCCCCGCGAACGGGACAGGGGAATGAAAAACTGTTTTTT. Amino acids: CASSFLPPPRTGQGNEKLFF.

This chain joins TRBV5-1 and TRBJ1-5; a possible D gene is TRBD1 (5 bases). The CDR3 spans 15 residues. CDR1 is SGHRS, CDR2 YFSETQ, per germline. Trimming cost V 0 bases and J 4 bases, with 11 bases left between them. As DNA, the CDR3 is TGCGCCAGCAGCTTGGCGCCAGGGTTAAATCAGCCCCAGCATTTT. Translating gives CASSLAPGLNQPQHF.

The chain joins TRBV19 to TRBJ1-2; the D gene is possibly TRBD1 (6 bases). The germline CDR1 and CDR2 sequences are LNHDA and SQIVND (reference sequence). CDR3 size: 18 residues. The V and J ends lost 4 bases and 2 bases respectively, with 23 bases between them. The CDR3 sequence: CASSTLSLAAGDNYGYTF. Here the CDR3 DNA reads TGTGCCAGTAGTACGCTATCGCTGGCGGCAGGGGACAACTATGGCTACACCTTC.

This chain connects TRBV5-5 to TRBJ1-5; unclear D gene. This CDR3 has 16 residues. V lost 1 base and J lost 7, with 18 bases in between. The germline CDR1 and CDR2 sequences are SGHKS and YYEKEE (reference sequence). The CDR3 loop is CASSLSVGREAQPQHF. CDR3 sequence (DNA): TGTGCCAGCAGCTTGTCCGTCGGAAGGGAGGCACAGCCCCAGCATTTT. The full variable domain, completed using reference TRBV5-5 and TRBJ1-5, is DAGVTQSPTHLIKTRGQQVTLRCSPISGHKSVSWYQQVLGQGPQFIFQYYEKEERGRGNFPDRFSARQFPNYSSELNVNALLLGDSALYLCASSLSVGREAQPQHFGDGTRLSIL.

A note on this clone: The junction differs from germline at one of its ends, possibly a read error. The chain recombines TRBV24-1 with TRBJ2-2; D possibly corresponds to TRBD1 (6 bases). Germline CDR1 is KGHDR and CDR2 is SFDVKD. This CDR3 has 13 residues. The CDR3 loop reads CATSDSRAGALFF. The CDR3 nucleotides read TGTGCCACCAGTGATTCCCGAGCAGGGGCGCTGTTTTTT.

For this clone: The junction departs from germline at one end; a sequencing error may be responsible. The chain combines TRBV7-2 with TRBJ2-1; D call uncertain. The germline V gene encodes CDR1 SGHTA and CDR2 FQGNSA. There are 13 residues in the CDR3. The CDR3: CASGLGYRNEQFF. The CDR3 DNA reads as TGTGCCAGCGGCTTGGGCTATAGGAATGAGCAGTTCTTC. The entire variable domain, with the rest obtained from reference TRBV7-2 and TRBJ2-1, is as follows: GAGVSQSPSNKVTEKGKDVELRCDPISGHTALYWYRQSLGQGLEFLIYFQGNSAPDKSGLPSDRFSAERTGGSVSTLTIQRTQQEDSAVYLCASGLGYRNEQFFGPGTRLTVL.

V is TRBV6-4 and J is TRBJ2-3, with 7 bases aligning to TRBD2. Germline values: CDR1 MRHNA, CDR2 SNTAGT. The trim removed 1 base at V and 8 bases at J, leaving 3 bases unmatched. This CDR3 has 13 amino acids. CDR3 in DNA: TGTGCCAGCAGTGACTGGACTAGTGGTACGCAGTATTTT. Translating it yields CASSDWTSGTQYF.

This sequence joins TRBV6-6 and TRBJ1-2; a weak D match, TRBD1 (6 bases). CDR1 MNHNY and CDR2 SVGAGI come from the germline V gene (reference sequence). The CDR3 has 15 amino acids. The V end was cut by 6 bases, the J end by 1 base, with 15 bases between. The CDR3 coding sequence is TGTGCCAGCAGCCACACCCAGGGGATTAACTATGGCTACACCTTC. The encoded protein is CASSHTQGINYGYTF.